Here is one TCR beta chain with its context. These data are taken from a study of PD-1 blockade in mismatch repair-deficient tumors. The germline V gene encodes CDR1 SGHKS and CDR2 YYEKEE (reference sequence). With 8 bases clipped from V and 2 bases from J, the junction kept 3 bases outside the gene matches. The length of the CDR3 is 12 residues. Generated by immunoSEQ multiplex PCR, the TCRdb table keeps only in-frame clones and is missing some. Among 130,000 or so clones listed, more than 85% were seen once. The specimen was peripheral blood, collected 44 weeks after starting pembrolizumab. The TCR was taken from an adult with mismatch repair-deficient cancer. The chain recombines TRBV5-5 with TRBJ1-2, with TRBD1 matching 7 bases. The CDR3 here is CASQTGNYGYTF. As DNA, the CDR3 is TGTGCCAGTCAGACAGGGAACTATGGCTACACCTTC.